The next 22 T cell receptor beta chains were all read from a single sample in a study of blood T cells in healthy people across ages. The use of a sample-barcoded 5' primer and a J-beta primer mix characterized a second PCR of roughly 7 to 11 cycles. TCRdb independently ran MiXCR on the 5' RACE reads; one entry per CDR3 protein. The table shows more than 500,000 distinct CDR3 sequences, with approximately 25% occurring only once. The sample taken for sequencing was blood. These receptors all come from a woman aged 65 to 85 in good health.

The V and J genes are TRBV27 and TRBJ2-5; no clear D gene. TRBJ2-7 explains the end of the DNA better; the J call may be wrong. CDR1 is MNHEY and CDR2 is SMNVEV in the germline V gene (reference sequence). This CDR3 has 14 residues. The CDR3 spells CASSLKPETYEQYF. CDR3 bases: TGTGCCAGCAGTTTAAAGCCCGAGACCTACGAGCAGTACTTC.

This chain links TRBV12-3 or TRBV12-4 with TRBJ1-1; maybe TRBD1 (6 bases). V was clipped by 7 bases and J by 1 base, with 16 bases between them. The CDR3 extends over 15 amino acids. The CDR3 spells CASTLEAGANTEAFF. In nucleotides, the CDR3 is TGTGCCAGCACCCTTGAGGCAGGGGCGAACACTGAAGCTTTCTTT.

The V and J genes are TRBV3-1 and TRBJ1-1; D not resolved. Per the germline V gene, CDR1 is LGHDT and CDR2 is YNNKEL (reference sequence). There are 12 residues in the CDR3. Trimming removed 2 bases from V and 6 bases from J, with 7 bases in between. The CDR3 region is CASSQSRAEAFF. The CDR3 coding sequence is TGTGCCAGCAGCCAATCTCGAGCTGAAGCTTTCTTT. Drawing the rest from reference TRBV3-1 and TRBJ1-1, the complete variable domain is DTAVSQTPKYLVTQMGNDKSIKCEQNLGHDTMYWYKQDSKKFLKIMFSYNNKELIINETVPNRFSPKSPDKAHLNLHINSLELGDSAVYFCASSQSRAEAFFGQGTRLTVV.

V usage is TRBV24-1 and J usage is TRBJ2-5; a possible D gene is TRBD2 (5 bases). Trimming took 7 bases from V and 5 from J, leaving 10 bases between them. Germline lookup yields CDR1 KGHDR and CDR2 SFDVKD. CDR3 size: 12 residues. CDR3 in DNA: TGTGCCACCAGCATGAGAGGGGAGACCCAGTACTTC. Translating it yields CATSMRGETQYF.

This chain connects TRBV10-3 to TRBJ1-5; TRBD1 aligns across 10 bases. V gave up 10 bases and J gave up 5 bases; unmatched junction bases: 14. Per germline, CDR1 ENHRY and CDR2 SYGVKD. This CDR3 contains 16 residues. For the CDR3, the DNA is TGTGCCACCGCGCACACCGGGACAGGGGTTTATCAGCCCCAGCATTTT. Its protein is CATAHTGTGVYQPQHF.

This clonotype has a handful of counts. The gene calls are TRBV5-1 and TRBJ1-6, with 9 bases that match TRBD1. Germline-derived CDR1 and CDR2 are SGHRS and YFSETQ. The CDR3 totals 18 residues. V dropped 5 bases and J dropped 6; count of bases not matched to a gene: 15. The CDR3 DNA follows: TGCGCCAGCAGATCGGGGACAGGGAGAGGTCAAGGTAATTCACCCCTCCACTTT. As protein: CASRSGTGRGQGNSPLHF.

The chain combines TRBV20-1 with TRBJ2-1, with 10 bases lining up with TRBD2. This CDR3 region has 16 residues. J gave up 0 bases and V 0 bases, and 2 bases lay outside the gene matches. CDR1 and CDR2 from the germline V gene are DFQATT and SNEGSKA (reference sequence). The CDR3 loop reads CSARDGTSVSYNEQFF. CDR3 DNA sequence: TGCAGTGCTAGAGACGGGACTAGCGTCTCCTACAATGAGCAGTTCTTC.

This clonotype was recorded many times. The chain has TRBV24-1 and TRBJ2-5, with 8 bases lining up with TRBD2. The length of the CDR3 is 16 residues. The V gene's germline CDR1 is KGHDR and CDR2 SFDVKD. The V gene end was trimmed by 4 bases and the J gene end by 5 bases; junction bases not matched to a gene: 11. The CDR3 region is CATSDSGAGVRETQYF. For the CDR3, the DNA is TGTGCCACCAGTGACTCAGGAGCGGGGGTTCGGGAGACCCAGTACTTC.

The sample holds a few counts of this clonotype. This chain joins TRBV27 and TRBJ1-5; D might be TRBD1 (5 bases). The CDR3 runs to 17 residues. Looked up from germline, CDR1 is MNHEY and CDR2 is SMNVEV (reference sequence). V dropped 7 bases and J dropped 0 bases, with 19 bases sitting between them. The CDR3 reads CASTPFGGLFSNQPQHF. CDR3 nucleotides: TGTGCCAGCACCCCCTTTGGGGGATTATTTAGCAATCAGCCCCAGCATTTT.

Many counts were recorded for this clonotype. This chain uses TRBV24-1 with TRBJ2-5; the D is unclear. V was pared by 1 base and J by 4 bases, with 0 bases between. The CDR3 has 11 amino acids. Germline lookup yields CDR1 KGHDR and CDR2 SFDVKD. CDR3 sequence: CATSDLETQYF. DNA for the CDR3: TGTGCCACCAGTGATTTAGAGACCCAGTACTTC.

This clonotype was seen only a few times. The rearrangement links TRBV29-1 to TRBJ2-3; D unclear. The CDR3 loop spans 12 amino acids. Trimming left V 4 bases short and J 3 bases short, with 8 bases between. In germline, CDR1 is SQVTM, CDR2 ANQGSEA. CDR3 sequence: CSVGTRTDTQYF. CDR3 in DNA: TGCAGCGTTGGGACGCGGACAGATACGCAGTATTTT.

V usage is TRBV5-1 and J usage is TRBJ2-6; no firm D call. CDR1 is SGHRS and CDR2 is YFSETQ in the germline V gene. Trimming took off 4 bases at V and 4 bases at J, with 15 bases between the two ends. This CDR3 spans 16 amino acids. The CDR3 loop reads CASSPLSPSGANVLTF. In DNA, the CDR3 is TGCGCCAGCAGCCCCCTGTCTCCGTCGGGGGCCAACGTCCTGACTTTC.

J is TRBJ2-5 and V is TRBV7-2; 8 nucleotides align to TRBD2. The end of the DNA is better explained by TRBJ2-1, so the J call may be wrong. The length of the CDR3 is 14 residues. The V gene's germline CDR1 is SGHTA and CDR2 FQGNSA. This CDR3 is CASSFPGGVHEQFF. The DNA for the CDR3 is TGTGCCAGCAGCTTCCCGGGGGGGGTCCATGAGCAGTTCTTC.

V and J are TRBV19 and TRBJ2-5; D not certain. The better agreement between TRBJ2-7 and the DNA end casts doubt on the J call. The CDR3 runs to 12 residues. CDR1 is LNHDA, CDR2 SQIVND, per germline (reference sequence). CDR3 in amino acids: CASSGRTYEQYF. The DNA for the CDR3 is TGTGCCAGTAGTGGGCGTACCTACGAGCAGTACTTC.

Many counts were recorded for this clonotype. The chain combines TRBV18 with TRBJ1-2; possibly TRBD1 for D (5 bases). The V gene lost 3 bases and the J gene lost 4 bases, with 9 bases spanning the gap. The CDR3 extends over 13 amino acids. CDR1 KGHSH and CDR2 LQKENI come from the germline V gene. Here the CDR3 reads CASSPTESYGYTF. The DNA of the CDR3 is TGTGCCAGCTCACCGACAGAGTCCTATGGCTACACCTTC.

The CDR3 nucleotides read TGTGCCAGCAGTTTATTGTTCGGACAGGGGGGTACAGATACGCAGTATTTT. It is translated as CASSLLFGQGGTDTQYF. The rearrangement joins TRBV27 to TRBJ2-3; TRBD1 agrees at 10 bases. Germline CDR1 is MNHEY and CDR2 is SMNVEV (reference sequence). There are 17 residues in the CDR3. Trimming took 1 base from V and 3 from J; bases not matched to a gene: 7.

This chain joins TRBV5-1 and TRBJ2-3; 10 nucleotides line up with TRBD2. The CDR3 runs to 16 residues. V lost 0 bases and J lost 4; bases outside the gene matches: 5. CDR1 and CDR2 from the germline V gene are SGHRS and YFSETQ. CDR3 bases: TGCGCCAGCAGCTTGGAAGCGGGGGGGCCCGCAGATACGCAGTATTTT. It translates to CASSLEAGGPADTQYF.

The J gene is TRBJ2-1, the V gene TRBV7-2; TRBD2 agrees at 7 bases. The J segment lost 10 bases and the V segment lost 5 bases, leaving 8 bases of the junction unmatched. The CDR3 contains 13 residues. Germline CDR1 reads SGHTA; CDR2 reads FQGNSA. The CDR3 loop reads CASSAGEGMEQFF. CDR3 coding DNA: TGTGCCAGCAGCGCTGGGGAGGGTATGGAGCAGTTCTTC.

The rearrangement links TRBV29-1 to TRBJ2-5; 10 bases are a match to TRBD1. The J call may be faulty, since TRBJ2-7 better matches the DNA end. Germline-derived CDR1 and CDR2 are SQVTM and ANQGSEA. This CDR3 has 11 residues. The CDR3 region has the DNA TGCAGCGGGACAGGGGGCTACGAGCAGTACTTC. It yields the protein CSGTGGYEQYF.

This clonotype was observed a few times. The chain has TRBV7-2 and TRBJ1-6; D not resolved. Germline lookup yields CDR1 SGHTA and CDR2 FQGNSA. The CDR3 contains 18 residues. The V end was cut by 1 base, the J end by 2 bases, with 15 bases between. CDR3 nucleotide sequence: TGTGCCAGCAGCTTAGGGCCCTCCGACGGCACCTATAATTCACCCCTCCACTTT. Its protein is CASSLGPSDGTYNSPLHF.

The CDR3 is CASSQDLWGPQHF. CDR3 in DNA: TGTGCCAGCAGCCAAGATCTTTGGGGGCCCCAGCATTTT. The V and J genes are TRBV4-2 and TRBJ1-5; D unresolved. CDR1 is LGHNA, CDR2 YNFKEQ, per germline. The V end lost 0 bases, the J end lost 9 bases, and 9 bases lay between the germline ends. The CDR3 is made up of 13 amino acids.

This rearrangement joins TRBV28 to TRBJ1-4, with a tentative D call TRBD1 (6 bases). Germline V gene data show CDR1 as MDHEN and CDR2 as SYDVKM. This CDR3 comprises 12 residues. V shed 4 bases and J shed 13 bases, with 13 bases lying between them. CDR3 sequence reads: CASSSYRVALFF. DNA for the CDR3: TGTGCCAGCAGTTCCTACAGGGTAGCACTGTTTTTT.